Shown below are 14 T cell receptor beta chains from a single sample sequenced in a study of T-cell reconstitution after alpha-beta-depleted transplantation in children. Unique molecular identifiers were incorporated during preparation of the TCRbeta library. TCRdb analysed the PCR reads with MiXCR anew, one entry per CDR3 protein. The sample comprises some 600,000 distinct CDR3 sequences, about an eighth of which are singletons, and around 2.2% rests with the top ten. Source: PBMCs, mostly from graft donor cells, taken 360 days after TCRalphabeta/CD19-depleted stem cell transplant. The receptors were gathered from a male patient younger than 18 who had a stem cell transplant for acute myeloid leukemia, so the T cells may come from the graft donor.

This clonotype was observed a handful of times. V and J are TRBV10-3 and TRBJ2-2, with 8 bases that match TRBD1. This CDR3 spans 15 amino acids. V was clipped by 5 bases and J by 3 bases; unmatched bases: 5. The germline V gene encodes CDR1 ENHRY and CDR2 SYGVKD. CDR3 bases: TGTGCCATCAGTACCAGGGGGCCGGACACCGGGGAGCTGTTTTTT. Protein: CAISTRGPDTGELFF.

This chain connects TRBV10-3 to TRBJ2-7; D call uncertain. CDR3 length: 15 amino acids. Germline V gene lookup returns CDR1 ENHRY and CDR2 SYGVKD. Trimming shortened V by 3 bases and J by 0 bases, and 12 bases separated the two germline ends. The CDR3 region has the DNA TGTGCCATCAGTGAACCAGCCCCTAGCTCCTACGAGCAGTACTTC. Its protein is CAISEPAPSSYEQYF.

This clonotype was detected many times. The V call is TRBV28, the J call TRBJ2-5, with 9 bases matching TRBD1. Per the germline V gene, CDR1 is MDHEN and CDR2 is SYDVKM. This CDR3 has 13 residues. The V gene end was trimmed by 6 bases and the J gene end by 1 base; junction bases not matched to a gene: 0. The CDR3 DNA follows: TGTGCCAGCAGGGACAGGGGCCAAGAGACCCAGTACTTC. Its translation: CASRDRGQETQYF.

This clonotype has a handful of counts. The V and J genes are TRBV4-3 and TRBJ2-1; weak D call: TRBD2 (5 bases). This CDR3 spans 17 amino acids. Germline V gives CDR1 LGHNA, CDR2 YSLEER. The V end lost 0 bases, the J end lost 0 bases, and 12 bases lay between the germline ends. CDR3 region: CASSQDRGAASYNEQFF. The CDR3 nucleotides are TGCGCCAGCAGCCAAGACCGGGGAGCCGCCTCCTACAATGAGCAGTTCTTC.

The CDR3 sequence: CASSYEGIGPYNEQFF. The CDR3 DNA follows: TGCGCCAGCAGTTACGAGGGAATAGGCCCCTACAATGAGCAGTTCTTC. The chain has TRBV5-1 and TRBJ2-1; TRBD2 might be the D (5 bases). V lost 5 bases to trimming and J lost 2 bases, with 17 bases between them. Per the germline V gene, CDR1 is SGHRS and CDR2 is YFSETQ. The CDR3 runs 16 residues.

This clonotype was recorded a few times. The chain combines TRBV10-3 with TRBJ2-1; D gene unclear. The CDR3 is made up of 13 amino acids. Germline V gene sequence: CDR1 ENHRY, CDR2 SYGVKD. V was cut by 6 bases and J by 5 bases, with 11 bases left in between. DNA of the CDR3: TGTGCCATCAGGGGTAACCTTAACAATGAGCAGTTCTTC. This encodes CAIRGNLNNEQFF.

This clonotype was seen at least ten times. The V gene is TRBV29-1, the J gene TRBJ2-7; TRBD1 matches 10 bases. CDR1 and CDR2 from the germline V gene are SQVTM and ANQGSEA. The CDR3 sequence is 16 residues long. Trimming at V came to 0 bases and at J to 3 bases, leaving 8 bases not matched to a gene. For the CDR3, the DNA is TGCAGCGTTGAAGATAGCGGGACAGGGGTCCGCTACGAGCAGTACTTC. Translated, it gives CSVEDSGTGVRYEQYF.

The table lists this clonotype with a few counts. The rearrangement links TRBV20-1 to TRBJ1-4; D ambiguous. Germline assignment: CDR1 DFQATT and CDR2 SNEGSKA (reference sequence). The CDR3 sequence is 14 residues long. The ends were cut back, 0 bases at V and 5 bases at J, with 10 bases in the middle. CDR3 sequence reads: CSARDHGPNEKLFF. The CDR3 nucleotides are TGCAGTGCTAGAGATCATGGACCCAATGAAAAACTGTTTTTT.

This clonotype showed up just a few times. The gene calls are TRBV20-1 and TRBJ2-5, with 8 bases aligning to TRBD2. Germline assignment: CDR1 DFQATT and CDR2 SNEGSKA (reference sequence). The CDR3 is 12 amino acids. The trim removed 1 base at V and 5 bases at J, leaving 0 bases unmatched. The CDR3 region has the DNA TGCAGTGCTAGAGGACTAGCGGAGACCCAGTACTTC. This gives the protein CSARGLAETQYF.

The rearrangement links TRBV9 to TRBJ1-2; the D is unclear. Germline assignment: CDR1 SGDLS and CDR2 YYNGEE. Trimming pared 3 bases from V and 4 bases from J, leaving 28 bases between. This CDR3 spans 19 amino acids. The CDR3 bases are TGTGCCAGCAGCGCGCAACCCGGCGCCCCCGGGCTCCGTGGCTATGGCTACACCTTC. It specifies CASSAQPGAPGLRGYGYTF.

This clonotype has just a few counts. The gene calls are TRBV20-1 and TRBJ2-7; 7 bases are a match to TRBD2. V lost 6 bases, J lost 2 bases, and 10 bases stayed unmatched. The CDR3 extends over 14 amino acids. Per the germline V gene, CDR1 is DFQATT and CDR2 is SNEGSKA (reference sequence). The CDR3 DNA sequence: TGCAGTGCCAGGTGGACTAGTCTCCCCTACGAGCAGTACTTC. This sequence encodes CSARWTSLPYEQYF.

This clonotype has ten or more counts. This chain joins TRBV4-3 and TRBJ2-1, with D unclear. Trimming shortened V by 0 bases and J by 8 bases, and 14 bases separated the two germline ends. CDR3 length: 15 amino acids. Germline assignment: CDR1 LGHNA and CDR2 YSLEER. The CDR3 loop is CASSQDLRPPYEQFF. CDR3 sequence (DNA): TGCGCCAGCAGCCAAGATCTAAGACCCCCTTATGAGCAGTTCTTC.

This clonotype was observed a few times. The chain couples TRBV2 to TRBJ2-3; D possibly corresponds to TRBD1 (6 bases). The CDR3 spans 13 residues. V was cut by 6 bases and J by 1 base, with 8 bases left in between. Per the germline V gene, CDR1 is SNHLY and CDR2 is FYNNEI. CDR3 sequence reads: CASRDSGTDTQYF. The CDR3 DNA reads TGTGCCAGCAGGGACAGCGGCACAGATACGCAGTATTTT.

The rearrangement links TRBV7-3 to TRBJ2-7, with no clear D. The CDR3 totals 16 residues. Between the trimmed V and J ends, which lost 0 bases and 3 bases, there was a span of 15 bases. Germline CDR1 SGHTA, CDR2 FQGTGA. The CDR3 region has the DNA TGTGCCAGCAGCTTAACGGCAGGATCCCCGTTCTACGAGCAGTACTTC. Protein sequence: CASSLTAGSPFYEQYF.